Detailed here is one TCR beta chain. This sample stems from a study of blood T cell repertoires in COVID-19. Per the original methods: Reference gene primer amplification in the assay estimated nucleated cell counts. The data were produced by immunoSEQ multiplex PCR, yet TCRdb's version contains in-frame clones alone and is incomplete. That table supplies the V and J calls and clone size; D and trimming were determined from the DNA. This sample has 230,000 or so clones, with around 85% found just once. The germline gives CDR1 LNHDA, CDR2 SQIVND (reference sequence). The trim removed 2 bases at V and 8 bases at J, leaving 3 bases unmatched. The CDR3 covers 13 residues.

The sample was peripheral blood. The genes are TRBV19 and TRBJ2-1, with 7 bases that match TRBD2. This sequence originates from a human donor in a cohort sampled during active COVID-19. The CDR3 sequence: CASSIMGGHEQFF. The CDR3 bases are TGTGCCAGTAGTATAATGGGAGGGCATGAGCAGTTCTTC.